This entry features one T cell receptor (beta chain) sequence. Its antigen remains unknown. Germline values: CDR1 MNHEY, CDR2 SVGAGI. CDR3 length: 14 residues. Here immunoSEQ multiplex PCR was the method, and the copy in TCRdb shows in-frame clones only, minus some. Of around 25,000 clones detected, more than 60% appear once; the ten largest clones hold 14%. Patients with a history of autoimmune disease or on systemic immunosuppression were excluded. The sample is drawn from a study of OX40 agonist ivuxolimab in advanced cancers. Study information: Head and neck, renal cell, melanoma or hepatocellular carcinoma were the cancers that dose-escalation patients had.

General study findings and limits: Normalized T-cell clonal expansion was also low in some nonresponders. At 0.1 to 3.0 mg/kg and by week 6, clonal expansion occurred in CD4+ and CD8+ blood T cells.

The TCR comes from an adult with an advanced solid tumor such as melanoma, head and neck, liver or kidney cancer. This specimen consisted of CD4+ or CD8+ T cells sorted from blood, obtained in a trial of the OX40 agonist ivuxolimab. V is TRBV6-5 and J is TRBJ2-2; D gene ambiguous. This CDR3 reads CVSKVTPNTGELFF. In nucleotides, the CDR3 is TGTGTTTCTAAGGTTACGCCGAACACCGGGGAGCTGTTTTTT.